These 2 T cell receptor beta chains were sequenced from one sample in a study of shared clonotypes between healthy human individuals. Sequenced by immunoSEQ multiplex PCR; TCRdb stores in-frame clones only, minus some. In the table there are some 650,000 clones, approximately 97% of which are singletons. The sample comprised naive CD4+ T cells sorted from blood. Subset of the sample: CD45RA+ positively selected. The receptor source for this set is a woman aged 25 to 39 in good health.

Here the CDR3 reads CASCRVRGYNSPLHF. CDR3 bases: TGTGCCAGCTGCCGGGTCAGGGGATATAATTCACCCCTCCACTTT. The rearrangement joins TRBV28 to TRBJ1-6; D is possibly TRBD1 (6 bases). There are 15 residues in the CDR3. CDR1 is MDHEN, CDR2 SYDVKM, per germline. V lost 8 bases, J lost 4 bases, and 15 bases lay in between.

The table lists this clone with a count of one. The chain is built from TRBV2 and TRBJ1-1; D gene unclear. Trimming shortened V by 7 bases and J by 4 bases, and 10 bases separated the two germline ends. CDR1 is SNHLY and CDR2 is FYNNEI in the germline V gene. CDR3 size: 12 residues. The CDR3 region has the DNA TGTGCCAGCAATCGAGTGGGCACTGAAGCTTTCTTT. As protein: CASNRVGTEAFF.